One and the same sample provided the 2 T cell receptor beta chains below, sequenced in a study of T-cell reconstitution after alpha-beta-depleted transplantation in children. TCRbeta library construction was performed incorporating unique molecular identifiers. TCRdb analysed the PCR reads with MiXCR anew, one entry per CDR3 protein. Of over 150,000 distinct CDR3 sequences in the sample, 6.5% to 7.5% were seen once. This material consisted of PBMCs from the stem cell graft donor, taken from the stem cell graft. The origin of the receptors is a human donor who donated a stem cell graft to a child with Wiskott-Aldrich syndrome.

This chain uses TRBV5-1 with TRBJ2-5, with TRBD2 matching 10 bases. The CDR3 is 16 residues long. Germline V gene data show CDR1 as SGHRS and CDR2 as YFSETQ. V lost 2 bases, J lost 4 bases, and 8 bases stayed unmatched. DNA of the CDR3: TGCGCCAGCAGCTTAACCGGACTAGCGGTTCGAGAGACCCAGTACTTC. Amino acids: CASSLTGLAVRETQYF.

This clonotype was counted many times. The gene calls are TRBV24-1 and TRBJ2-2; no clear D gene. The CDR3 consists of 12 residues. V lost 8 bases to trimming and J lost 6 bases, with 9 bases between them. CDR1 is KGHDR and CDR2 is SFDVKD in the germline V gene. The CDR3 here is CATNGNSGELFF. The CDR3 DNA reads as TGTGCCACCAACGGTAACTCCGGGGAGCTGTTTTTT.